Below, 9 T cell receptor beta chains from the same sample are listed, as sequenced in a study of cytomegalovirus exposure and HLA in healthy donors. PCR was performed using 60 Vbeta and 13 Jbeta primers. The method was immunoSEQ multiplex PCR; TCRdb's version includes in-frame clones alone and lacks a portion of them. This table has some 140,000 clones, roughly 73% appearing once. Sequencing was carried out using PBMCs. These receptors were collected from a woman in her thirties or forties in good health and CMV-seronegative.

This clone appeared a single time. The V and J genes are TRBV12-5 and TRBJ1-1; a possible D gene is TRBD1 (6 bases). V was pared by 0 bases and J by 0 bases, with 20 bases between. This CDR3 is 19 amino acids long. CDR1 is LGHNT, CDR2 FRNRAP, per germline. Written as DNA, the CDR3 is TGTGCTAGTGGTTTGGTACTCTTTGGGCAGGGGAAATTGAACACTGAAGCTTTCTTT. This codes for CASGLVLFGQGKLNTEAFF.

The gene calls are TRBV2 and TRBJ1-5; tentatively, D is TRBD1 (5 bases). Germline loops: CDR1 SNHLY, CDR2 FYNNEI. The length of the CDR3 is 14 residues. V dropped 5 bases and J dropped 1 base, with 9 bases sitting between them. The CDR3 coding sequence is TGTGCCAGCAGTCGTGACAGAAGCAATCAGCCCCAGCATTTT. Its translation is CASSRDRSNQPQHF.

This clone occurred once. This chain joins TRBV9 and TRBJ2-2, with D possibly matching TRBD2 (7 bases). The V gene's germline CDR1 is SGDLS and CDR2 YYNGEE. The CDR3 has 18 amino acids. Trimming removed 4 bases from V and 0 bases from J, with 19 bases in between. CDR3 region: CASSPGGRSSANTGELFF. DNA of the CDR3: TGTGCCAGCAGCCCGGGGGGCCGAAGCTCGGCGAACACCGGGGAGCTGTTTTTT.

This chain connects TRBV12-5 to TRBJ2-5; 9 bases fit TRBD2. Germline V lookup: CDR1 LGHNT, CDR2 FRNRAP. With 4 bases clipped from V and 4 bases from J, the junction kept 7 bases outside the gene matches. The CDR3 runs 15 residues. The CDR3 DNA reads TGTGCTAGTGGTTCCGGGACAGCGGGGGGAGAGACCCAGTACTTC. Translating gives CASGSGTAGGETQYF.

The chain recombines TRBV19 with TRBJ1-1, with D possibly TRBD1 on 5 matching bases. The CDR3 totals 15 residues. CDR1 is LNHDA and CDR2 is SQIVND in the germline V gene (reference sequence). The V and J ends lost 2 bases and 3 bases respectively, with 13 bases between them. The CDR3 sequence is CASSISVGGDTEAFF. The CDR3 coding sequence is TGTGCCAGTAGTATAAGTGTGGGAGGGGACACTGAAGCTTTCTTT.

CDR3 residues: CASSLVRGAATEAFF. DNA for the CDR3: TGTGCCAGCAGCTTAGTTCGGGGGGCGGCCACTGAAGCTTTCTTT. The chain joins TRBV7-2 to TRBJ1-1; TRBD1 might be the D (6 bases). Looked up from germline, CDR1 is SGHTA and CDR2 is FQGNSA. This CDR3 comprises 15 residues. V was cut by 1 base and J by 4 bases, with 13 bases left in between.

V usage is TRBV9 and J usage is TRBJ1-4, with 7 positions matching TRBD1. This CDR3 region has 15 residues. V shed 0 bases, J shed 7 bases, and the junction held 6 bases outside the gene matches. Per germline, CDR1 SGDLS and CDR2 YYNGEE. In nucleotides, the CDR3 is TGTGCCAGCAGCGTAGGAGAAGGGGGCTTTGAAAAACTGTTTTTT. Its protein is CASSVGEGGFEKLFF.

V gene TRBV6-1 combines with J gene TRBJ1-5; 7 positions agree with TRBD1. Germline-derived CDR1 and CDR2 are MNHNS and SASEGT. Trimming at V came to 1 base and at J to 2 bases, leaving 5 bases not matched to a gene. CDR3 size: 16 residues. The DNA for the CDR3 is TGTGCCAGCAGTGAAGGGACAGGCAGGGGCAATCAGCCCCAGCATTTT. Translating gives CASSEGTGRGNQPQHF.

In its sample, this clone was seen a few times. The chain uses TRBV4-1 and TRBJ1-2, with TRBD1 as a possible D gene (6 bases). CDR3 length: 16 residues. The V end lost 0 bases, the J end lost 4 bases, and 15 bases lay between the germline ends. The germline gives CDR1 MGHRA, CDR2 YSYEKL. The CDR3 DNA sequence: TGCGCCAGCAGCCAAGAATCCCAAGGACAGACCTATGGCTACACCTTC. Translating gives CASSQESQGQTYGYTF.